Presented here are 30 T cell receptor beta chains from one specimen sequenced in a study of blood T cell repertoires in COVID-19. TCRdb's copy holds only in-frame clones and misses some; the assay was immunoSEQ multiplex PCR. The data hold some 150,000 clones, with 87% observed a single time. The sequencing input was peripheral blood. These receptors were taken from a man between 50 and 59 years old who had recovered from COVID-19.

The chain uses TRBV10-1 and TRBJ2-6; the D is unclear. The CDR3 is 15 residues long. Germline V gene sequence: CDR1 WNHNN, CDR2 SYGVQD (reference sequence). With 7 bases removed from V and 2 bases from J, the gap between germline ends came to 12 bases. CDR3 coding DNA: TGCGCCAGCACCCTGATAAACACTGGGGCCAACGTCCTGACTTTC. It specifies CASTLINTGANVLTF.

The chain carries TRBV6-5 and TRBJ1-5; 9 bases align to TRBD1. V shed 2 bases and J 2 bases; nucleotides not matched to a gene: 4. Germline values: CDR1 MNHEY, CDR2 SVGAGI. The CDR3 length is 16 residues. CDR3 sequence: CASSYTGGGGNQPQHF. CDR3 DNA sequence: TGTGCCAGCAGTTACACAGGGGGCGGTGGCAATCAGCCCCAGCATTTT.

The chain employs TRBV30 and TRBJ2-1; 10 bases align to TRBD2. The CDR3 has 16 residues. The germline V gene encodes CDR1 GTSNPN and CDR2 SVGIG (reference sequence). The trim removed 5 bases at V and 4 bases at J, leaving 11 bases unmatched. CDR3 nucleotide sequence: TGTGCCTGGGTAGGGCAAGCGGGGGGGAGGTACAATGAGCAGTTCTTC. Translated, it gives CAWVGQAGGRYNEQFF.

The chain joins TRBV5-6 to TRBJ1-1; 9 bases are a match to TRBD1. Germline CDR1 and CDR2: SGHDT and YYEEEE. V lost 2 bases and J lost 5; bases outside the gene matches: 7. The CDR3 totals 15 residues. The CDR3 region has the DNA TGTGCCAGCAGCTTAGGACAGGGGAGTCGGACTGAAGCTTTCTTT. It translates to CASSLGQGSRTEAFF.

This chain connects TRBV15 to TRBJ1-2; TRBD1 matches at 9 bases. Germline CDR1 reads LNHNV; CDR2 reads YYDKDF (reference sequence). V shed 11 bases, J shed 6 bases, and the junction held 10 bases outside the gene matches. This CDR3 spans 13 amino acids. The CDR3 nucleotides are TGTGCCTCCGGGGGGCGGGACAGGGATGGCTACACCTTC. Its translation is CASGGRDRDGYTF.

The chain is built from TRBV15 and TRBJ1-4, with 7 bases aligning to TRBD1. CDR1 is LNHNV and CDR2 is YYDKDF in the germline V gene (reference sequence). V was clipped by 5 bases and J by 8 bases; unmatched bases: 8. The CDR3 spans 14 residues. CDR3 protein: CATSPRGGQEKLFF. The CDR3 DNA sequence: TGTGCCACCAGCCCCCGGGGGGGACAGGAAAAACTGTTTTTT. Supplemented by reference TRBV15 and TRBJ1-4, the full variable domain reads DAMVIQNPRYQVTQFGKPVTLSCSQTLNHNVMYWYQQKSSQAPKLLFHYYDKDFNNEADTPDNFQSRRPNTSFCFLDIRSPGLGDTAMYLCATSPRGGQEKLFFGSGTQLSVL.

In this sample, this clone turned up a few times. V is TRBV11-2 and J is TRBJ1-6; TRBD1 is a possible D gene (6 bases). Trimming shortened V by 3 bases and J by 7 bases, and 13 bases separated the two germline ends. The germline CDR1 and CDR2 sequences are SGHAT and FQNNGV. This CDR3 spans 15 amino acids. CDR3 residues: CASSFQGRGNSPLHF. In DNA form, the CDR3 reads TGTGCCAGCAGCTTTCAGGGGAGAGGGAATTCACCCCTCCACTTT.

The chain employs TRBV11-2 and TRBJ2-1; no clear D. Trimming took 6 bases from V and 9 from J, leaving 21 bases between them. The germline CDR1 and CDR2 sequences are SGHAT and FQNNGV. CDR3 length equals 15 residues. The CDR3 sequence: CASRPIGLKNGEQFF. The CDR3 nucleotides are TGTGCCAGCAGACCGATCGGTCTCAAGAACGGTGAGCAGTTCTTC. The full variable domain, with the rest looked up from reference TRBV11-2 and TRBJ2-1, is EAGVAQSPRYKIIEKRQSVAFWCNPISGHATLYWYQQILGQGPKLLIQFQNNGVVDDSQLPKDRFSAERLKGVDSTLKIQPAKLEDSAVYLCASRPIGLKNGEQFFGPGTRLTVL.

The rearrangement links TRBV19 to TRBJ1-5; the D is unclear. V was cut by 3 bases and J by 8 bases, with 26 bases left in between. The CDR3 length is 18 residues. Germline V gene sequence: CDR1 LNHDA, CDR2 SQIVND (reference sequence). The chain's CDR3 is CASSIGGGRGGGRKPQHF. CDR3 nucleotides: TGTGCCAGTAGTATCGGTGGCGGTCGTGGCGGTGGAAGGAAGCCCCAGCATTTT.

This chain connects TRBV11-2 to TRBJ2-2, with 7 bases aligning to TRBD1. The CDR3 runs 15 residues. Germline CDR1 and CDR2: SGHAT and FQNNGV. Trimming at V came to 5 bases and at J to 0 bases, leaving 3 bases not matched to a gene. Here the CDR3 DNA reads TGTGCCAGCAGCAAGACAGGGACGAACACCGGGGAGCTGTTTTTT. The encoded protein is CASSKTGTNTGELFF.

This clone was observed a single time. The rearrangement links TRBV5-1 to TRBJ1-2, with 8 bases lining up with TRBD1. Germline trimming cut 4 bases from V and 7 bases from J; bases unmatched to any gene: 6. CDR3 length: 13 amino acids. The germline V gene has CDR1 SGHRS and CDR2 YFSETQ. CDR3 nucleotides: TGCGCCAGCAGCCCGACAGGGGAAGGTGGCTACACCTTC. Amino acids: CASSPTGEGGYTF.

The chain has TRBV19 and TRBJ2-2, with 8 bases matching TRBD2. This CDR3 is 15 amino acids long. Germline CDR1 LNHDA, CDR2 SQIVND (reference sequence). Losses at the gene ends were 7 bases for V and 5 bases for J; bases not matched to a gene: 9. CDR3 sequence reads: CASTWGPGGTGELFF. In DNA, the CDR3 is TGTGCCAGTACGTGGGGACCGGGGGGGACCGGGGAGCTGTTTTTT.

This chain uses TRBV19 with TRBJ1-1, with D perhaps matching TRBD1 (5 bases). Trimming pared 3 bases from V and 3 bases from J, leaving 20 bases between. CDR3 length: 17 residues. Per the germline V gene, CDR1 is LNHDA and CDR2 is SQIVND (reference sequence). The CDR3 sequence: CASSIKAVGGGHTEAFF. CDR3 sequence (DNA): TGTGCCAGTAGTATCAAGGCTGTTGGGGGAGGTCACACTGAAGCTTTCTTT.

J is TRBJ1-1 and V is TRBV18, with D perhaps matching TRBD1 (6 bases). CDR1 and CDR2 from the germline V gene are KGHSH and LQKENI. Trimming cost V 6 bases and J 1 base, with 15 bases left between them. The CDR3 is 15 residues long. CDR3 sequence reads: CASSWTAGKNTEAFF. The CDR3 DNA reads as TGTGCCAGCTCCTGGACAGCCGGTAAGAACACTGAAGCTTTCTTT.

The V call is TRBV30, the J call TRBJ1-6, with TRBD1 matching over 9 bases. The ends lost 3 bases at V and 10 bases at J; junction bases unmatched: 7. This CDR3 comprises 14 residues. CDR1 GTSNPN and CDR2 SVGIG come from the germline V gene (reference sequence). The CDR3 sequence is CAWSTGQGNSPLHF. Written as DNA, the CDR3 is TGTGCCTGGAGCACGGGACAGGGAAACTCACCCCTCCACTTT.

V gene TRBV5-1 combines with J gene TRBJ1-2, with a weak D call TRBD1 (5 bases). This CDR3 is built from 14 residues. CDR1 and CDR2 from the germline V gene are SGHRS and YFSETQ. Trimming left V 4 bases short and J 8 bases short, with 18 bases between. DNA of the CDR3: TGCGCCAGCAGCCCGGGGGACTATTATGAGGGCTACACCTTC. Its translation is CASSPGDYYEGYTF.

The chain links TRBV5-1 to TRBJ1-1; D call uncertain. Trimming removed 0 bases from V and 2 bases from J, with 14 bases in between. The germline V gene encodes CDR1 SGHRS and CDR2 YFSETQ. This CDR3 contains 16 residues. The chain's CDR3 is CASSLDNSDYNTEAFF. The CDR3 coding sequence is TGCGCCAGCAGCTTGGATAATTCGGACTATAACACTGAAGCTTTCTTT.

The chain recombines TRBV4-1 with TRBJ1-1; possible D gene TRBD1, 5 bases. Between the trimmed V and J ends, which lost 0 bases and 0 bases, there was a span of 14 bases. The germline V gene encodes CDR1 MGHRA and CDR2 YSYEKL. The CDR3 spans 17 residues. CDR3 nucleotide sequence: TGCGCCAGCAGCCAAGATCTTGGGGGGACCTTGAACACTGAAGCTTTCTTT. Its translation: CASSQDLGGTLNTEAFF.

V gene TRBV15 combines with J gene TRBJ1-1; D gene uncertain. This CDR3 is 14 amino acids long. Germline V lookup: CDR1 LNHNV, CDR2 YYDKDF (reference sequence). Trimming took off 1 base at V and 4 bases at J, with 10 bases between the two ends. The CDR3 reads CATSRVSRGTEAFF. The CDR3, as DNA: TGTGCCACCAGCAGAGTCTCCCGCGGCACTGAAGCTTTCTTT.

The genes are TRBV5-1 and TRBJ2-3; a possible D gene is TRBD1 (5 bases). The ends were cut back, 2 bases at V and 0 bases at J, with 13 bases in the middle. Germline lookup yields CDR1 SGHRS and CDR2 YFSETQ. This CDR3 has 16 amino acids. CDR3 region: CASSLQVDPSTDTQYF. CDR3 nucleotides: TGCGCCAGCAGCTTACAGGTAGATCCTAGCACAGATACGCAGTATTTT. The complete variable domain, with remaining parts taken from reference TRBV5-1 and TRBJ2-3, reads KAGVTQTPRYLIKTRGQQVTLSCSPISGHRSVSWYQQTPGQGLQFLFEYFSETQRNKGNFPGRFSGRQFSNSRSEMNVSTLELGDSALYLCASSLQVDPSTDTQYFGPGTRLTVL.

The chain joins TRBV14 to TRBJ2-7, with unresolved D. Trimming pared 5 bases from V and 4 bases from J, leaving 18 bases between. Germline V CDR1 and CDR2: SGHDN, FVKESK. CDR3 size: 15 residues. The CDR3 sequence: CASSATVSNGYEQYF. For the CDR3, the DNA is TGTGCCAGCAGCGCGACTGTCAGTAACGGATACGAGCAGTACTTC.

This clone was detected only once. This sequence joins TRBV6-2 or TRBV6-3 and TRBJ1-1, with D uncertain. The CDR3 has 13 residues. The germline V gene encodes CDR1 MNHEY and CDR2 SVGEGT. The V end lost 2 bases, the J end lost 2 bases, and 6 bases lay between the germline ends. For the CDR3, the DNA is TGTGCCAGCAGTTACCAGGCAAACACTGAAGCTTTCTTT. Translating gives CASSYQANTEAFF.

The chain recombines TRBV9 with TRBJ2-1, with 10 bases aligning to TRBD1. Germline V gene data show CDR1 as SGDLS and CDR2 as YYNGEE. Unmatched junction bases numbered 3, after V lost 6 bases and J lost 6 bases. The CDR3 sequence is 13 residues long. In DNA form, the CDR3 reads TGTGCCAGCAATGGACAGGGGGTCAATGAGCAGTTCTTC. Protein product: CASNGQGVNEQFF.

This chain connects TRBV18 to TRBJ2-7; 9 nucleotides match TRBD2. There are 15 residues in the CDR3. The V gene end was trimmed by 3 bases and the J gene end by 6 bases; junction bases not matched to a gene: 9. Germline CDR1 reads KGHSH; CDR2 reads LQKENI. In DNA form, the CDR3 reads TGTGCCAGCTCACCTCCAGAGCGGGGGGTCCCCGAGCAGTACTTC. It encodes CASSPPERGVPEQYF.

This chain's CDR3 is CASRTGPTNEKLFF. The CDR3 DNA follows: TGTGCCAGCAGGACAGGGCCAACTAATGAAAAACTGTTTTTT. The chain carries TRBV7-2 and TRBJ1-4; 7 positions agree with TRBD1. With V trimmed by 6 bases and J by 0 bases, 1 base remained unmatched. This CDR3 has 14 amino acids. Germline lookup yields CDR1 SGHTA and CDR2 FQGNSA.

The chain links TRBV7-2 to TRBJ1-3; 7 bases map to TRBD1. The CDR3 runs to 15 residues. Germline trimming cut 5 bases from V and 0 bases from J; bases unmatched to any gene: 4. The germline V gene encodes CDR1 SGHTA and CDR2 FQGNSA. The CDR3 region has the DNA TGTGCCAGCAGCCACGACAGGGACTCTGGAAACACCATATATTTT. Translation: CASSHDRDSGNTIYF.

The genes are TRBV7-9 and TRBJ1-2; TRBD1 might be the D (5 bases). The CDR3 runs to 13 residues. V lost 3 bases, J lost 6 bases, and 11 bases lay in between. Germline assignment: CDR1 SEHNR and CDR2 FQNEAQ (reference sequence). This CDR3 is CASSFRGTDGYTF. The DNA of the CDR3 is TGTGCCAGCAGCTTCCGGGGGACTGATGGCTACACCTTC. Complete variable domain (other parts from reference TRBV7-9 and TRBJ1-2): DTGVSQNPRHKITKRGQNVTFRCDPISEHNRLYWYRQTLGQGPEFLTYFQNEAQLEKSRLLSDRFSAERPKGSFSTLEIQRTEQGDSAMYLCASSFRGTDGYTFGSGTRLTVV.

This clone has a single count. This chain joins TRBV6-1 and TRBJ1-4, with D tentatively TRBD1 (5 bases). This CDR3 contains 14 residues. Trimming took 2 bases from V and 8 from J, leaving 12 bases between them. Germline loops: CDR1 MNHNS, CDR2 SASEGT. The CDR3 sequence is CASSELRGGEKLFF. The CDR3 DNA sequence: TGTGCCAGCAGTGAACTCCGGGGGGGGGAAAAACTGTTTTTT.

DNA of the CDR3: TGTGCCAGCAGTGATGGCTTGAACACCATATATTTT. This codes for CASSDGLNTIYF. This chain connects TRBV25-1 to TRBJ1-3; D unclear. The CDR3 length is 12 residues. The germline gives CDR1 MGHDK, CDR2 SYGVNS. V gave up 3 bases and J gave up 7 bases, with 7 bases separating them.

The V and J genes are TRBV18 and TRBJ2-7, with D perhaps matching TRBD1 (6 bases). This CDR3 is built from 16 residues. The germline V gene encodes CDR1 KGHSH and CDR2 LQKENI. With 2 bases removed from V and 0 bases from J, the gap between germline ends came to 14 bases. The CDR3 bases are TGTGCCAGCTCACCATCGACCGGACAGAACTCCTACGAGCAGTACTTC. This translates into CASSPSTGQNSYEQYF.